The next 5 T cell receptor beta chains were all read from a single sample in a study of T cell responses to AZD1222 COVID-19 vaccine (dated by TCRdb to the early 2020s). Receptor amplification or capture employed the immunoSEQ multiplex PCR assay. Imported from immuneACCESS, the table was reduced by TCRdb to in-frame sequences with V and J called. These copies leave out some clones; in studies compared against another copy, an unresolved V gene accounts for under half, and the cause of the remainder is not known. The sample profile shows about 160,000 clones; about 90% of them were found once. The ten largest clones add up to around 1.8% of the sample. This specimen's time point label, interpreted: baseline before first vaccination. The sequences come from peripheral blood, collected on day 0 of AZD1222 vaccination. Receptor source: an adult in good health.

The chain carries TRBV6-2 or TRBV6-3 and TRBJ2-1, with D uncertain. The V gene's germline CDR1 is MNHEY and CDR2 SVGEGT. V lost 3 bases and J lost 7, with 4 bases in between. This CDR3 contains 11 residues. The CDR3 sequence is CASSYLNEQFF. CDR3 nucleotide sequence: TGTGCCAGCAGTTATTTGAATGAGCAGTTCTTC.

The chain carries TRBV29-1 and TRBJ2-2; possibly TRBD2 for D (6 bases). The CDR3 consists of 14 residues. Germline V gives CDR1 SQVTM, CDR2 ANQGSEA. V dropped 4 bases and J dropped 6 bases, with 15 bases sitting between them. The CDR3 sequence: CSVVGQGGSGELFF. The CDR3, as DNA: TGCAGCGTTGTGGGGCAGGGAGGTTCCGGGGAGCTGTTTTTT.

This chain uses TRBV6-2 or TRBV6-3 with TRBJ1-1; the D is unclear. This CDR3 spans 14 amino acids. Germline CDR1 and CDR2: MNHEY and SVGEGT. Trimming removed 0 bases from V and 0 bases from J, with 5 bases in between. This CDR3 is CASSYSGMNTEAFF. The CDR3 DNA follows: TGTGCCAGCAGTTACTCAGGGATGAACACTGAAGCTTTCTTT.

The chain has TRBV5-1 and TRBJ1-2, with D hard to call. With 6 bases removed from V and 2 bases from J, the gap between germline ends came to 14 bases. Per the germline V gene, CDR1 is SGHRS and CDR2 is YFSETQ. This CDR3 contains 14 residues. This CDR3 reads CASTPATSNYGYTF. The CDR3 DNA sequence: TGCGCCAGCACCCCGGCCACCTCAAACTATGGCTACACCTTC.

V and J are TRBV18 and TRBJ1-3; no definite D call. This CDR3 comprises 12 residues. Looked up from germline, CDR1 is KGHSH and CDR2 is LQKENI. The V end was cut by 0 bases, the J end by 4 bases, with 1 base between. In nucleotides, the CDR3 is TGTGCCAGCTCACCACCGGGAAACACCATATATTTT. Translating it yields CASSPPGNTIYF.